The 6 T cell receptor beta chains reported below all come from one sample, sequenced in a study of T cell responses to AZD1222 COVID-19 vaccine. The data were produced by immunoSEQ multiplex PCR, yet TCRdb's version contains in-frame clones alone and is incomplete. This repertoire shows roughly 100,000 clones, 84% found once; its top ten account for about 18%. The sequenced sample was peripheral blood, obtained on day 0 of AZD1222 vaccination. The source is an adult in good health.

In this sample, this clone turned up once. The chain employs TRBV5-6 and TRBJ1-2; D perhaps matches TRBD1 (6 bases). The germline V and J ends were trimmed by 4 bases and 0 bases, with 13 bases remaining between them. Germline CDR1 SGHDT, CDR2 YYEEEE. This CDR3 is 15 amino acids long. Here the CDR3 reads CASSKPGHTNYGYTF. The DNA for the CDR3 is TGTGCCAGCAGCAAACCGGGACACACTAACTATGGCTACACCTTC.

The CDR3 is CASSSSGTFAPRELFF. The CDR3 nucleotides are TGCGCCAGCAGCTCATCCGGGACCTTTGCACCCCGGGAGCTGTTTTTT. The gene calls are TRBV5-1 and TRBJ2-2; either TRBD1 or TRBD2 may supply D (5 bases each). Germline-derived CDR1 and CDR2 are SGHRS and YFSETQ. The CDR3 spans 16 residues. The V end was cut by 3 bases, the J end by 9 bases, with 21 bases between.

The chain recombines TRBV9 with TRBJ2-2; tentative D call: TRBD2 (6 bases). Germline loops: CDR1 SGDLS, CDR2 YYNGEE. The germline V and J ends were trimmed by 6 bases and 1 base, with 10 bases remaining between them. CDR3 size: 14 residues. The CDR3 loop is CASKGTQNTGELFF. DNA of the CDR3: TGTGCCAGCAAAGGGACTCAGAACACCGGGGAGCTGTTTTTT.

The CDR3 loop reads CASSSFSGGPVHEQYV. As DNA, the CDR3 is TGTGCCAGCAGCTCATTTAGCGGGGGCCCAGTCCACGAGCAGTACGTC. The V call is TRBV7-2, the J call TRBJ2-7, with 9 bases fitting TRBD2. Germline values: CDR1 SGHTA, CDR2 FQGNSA. The length of the CDR3 is 16 residues. The trim removed 4 bases at V and 5 bases at J, leaving 12 bases unmatched.

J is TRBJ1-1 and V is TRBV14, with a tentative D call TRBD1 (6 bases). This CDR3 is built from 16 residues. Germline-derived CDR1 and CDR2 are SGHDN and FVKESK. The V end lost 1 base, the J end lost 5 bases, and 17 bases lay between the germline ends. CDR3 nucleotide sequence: TGTGCCAGCAGCCAAGTTTCCTTATCCAGGGGAACTGAAGCTTTCTTT. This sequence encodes CASSQVSLSRGTEAFF.

The CDR3 spells CASSQDSYASGNEKLFF. The CDR3 DNA follows: TGCGCCAGCAGCCAAGACTCTTACGCCTCGGGTAATGAAAAACTGTTTTTT. The rearrangement uses TRBV4-1 and TRBJ1-4; D gene unclear. Germline CDR1 and CDR2: MGHRA and YSYEKL. The CDR3 spans 17 residues. V lost 0 bases, J lost 4 bases, and 15 bases lay in between.